Sequencing of this T cell receptor (beta chain) was carried out in a study of OX40 agonist ivuxolimab in advanced cancers. Study overall: Partial responses were seen in three patients, one with hepatocellular carcinoma and two with cutaneous melanoma. The study, taken as a whole, reports: CD8+ T cells averaged more expanded clones than CD4+. Low normalized clonal expansion also occurred in some nonresponding patients. CD4+ and CD8+ T cells in blood underwent clonal expansion by week 6 at 0.1 to 3.0 mg/kg.

Trimming cost V 2 bases and J 6 bases, with 22 bases left between them. Germline V lookup: CDR1 SEHNR, CDR2 FQNEAQ (reference sequence). This CDR3 comprises 17 residues. Details on this clone: No antigen is known for it.

Method: immunoSEQ multiplex PCR; TCRdb's copy keeps in-frame clones and lacks some. Counted here are some 66,000 clones, 88% occurring once; the ten biggest clones make up 0.27%. The sequences come from CD4+ or CD8+ T cells sorted from blood, collected in a trial of the OX40 agonist ivuxolimab. The receptor's source is an adult with an advanced solid tumor such as melanoma, head and neck, liver or kidney cancer. The chain employs TRBV7-9 and TRBJ1-2; TRBD1 is a possible D gene (5 bases). The CDR3 protein is CASSLSTVRAPNHGYTF. The CDR3 DNA reads as TGTGCCAGCAGCTTATCGACAGTCCGCGCCCCTAATCATGGCTACACCTTC. Together with reference TRBV7-9 and TRBJ1-2, the CDR3 gives the full variable domain: DTGVSQNPRHKITKRGQNVTFRCDPISEHNRLYWYRQTLGQGPEFLTYFQNEAQLEKSRLLSDRFSAERPKGSFSTLEIQRTEQGDSAMYLCASSLSTVRAPNHGYTFGSGTRLTVV.